The source of this TCR beta chain is a study of shared T cell receptors in the human thymus. The assay was immunoSEQ multiplex PCR, and TCRdb's table has in-frame clones only and misses some. The sample holds almost 550,000 clones; 75% to 80% are singletons and the top ten take around 0.012%. Another study also made use of these data, one on human thymus T cells. That work contributes: The people who donated were healthy Finnish babies having corrective surgery for congenital heart defects. Thymic resections from corrective heart surgery supplied the tissue. V and J genes seemed to be used with bias in thymic and blood repertoires. Related research described strongly overlapping thymic repertoires in unrelated people.

The clonotype was recovered from a boy in the first two years of life with a congenital heart defect. The source material was thymocytes.

Written as DNA, the CDR3 is TGTGCCAGCAGCTTGGGGCCCCTGACGGGGGTGAACACTGAAGCTTTCTTT. It encodes CASSLGPLTGVNTEAFF. The chain combines TRBV5-6 with TRBJ1-1, with TRBD1 as a possible D gene (5 bases). Germline CDR1 reads SGHDT; CDR2 reads YYEEEE. Trimming took 0 bases from V and 0 from J, leaving 15 bases between them. The CDR3 covers 17 residues.